One T cell receptor beta chain is described in this entry. The V and J ends lost 2 bases and 6 bases respectively, with 9 bases between them. The length of the CDR3 is 13 residues. The germline gives CDR1 LNHDA, CDR2 SQIVND (reference sequence). The data derive from a study of blood T cell repertoires in COVID-19. Sequencing was performed with immunoSEQ multiplex PCR; in TCRdb, only in-frame clones are kept and a portion is missing. The table has hundreds of thousands of clones, around nine tenths seen once. This chain connects TRBV19 to TRBJ2-3, with D unclear. The receptor's source is a woman aged 60 to 75 with acute or convalescent COVID-19. The sample taken for sequencing was peripheral blood. Here the CDR3 DNA reads TGTGCCAGTAGTATACTACTTTTGGATACGCAGTATTTT. Translated, it gives CASSILLLDTQYF.